This section outlines one T cell receptor beta chain sequence together with its context. Its target is not known. This entry belongs to a study of cytomegalovirus exposure and HLA in healthy donors. General study results and limits: According to the study, 160 or so TCR beta chains were cytomegalovirus-associated. The authors later found HLA-associated TCR beta chains more clonally expanded than equally common others.

This CDR3 has 13 amino acids. Vbeta (60) and Jbeta (13) primers were used in the PCR. Method: immunoSEQ multiplex PCR; TCRdb's copy keeps in-frame clones and lacks some. The table has 110,000 or so clones, 77% seen once. The material sequenced was PBMCs. This clonotype was sampled from a man aged 18 to 29 in good health and CMV-seropositive. The chain joins TRBV21-1 to TRBJ1-5; the table names TRBD1, a call not compared with the DNA. TRBV21-1 represents a pseudogene. The CDR3 reads CASRDRAYQPQHF. CDR3 in DNA: TGTGCCAGCAGGGACAGGGCTTATCAGCCCCAGCATTTT.